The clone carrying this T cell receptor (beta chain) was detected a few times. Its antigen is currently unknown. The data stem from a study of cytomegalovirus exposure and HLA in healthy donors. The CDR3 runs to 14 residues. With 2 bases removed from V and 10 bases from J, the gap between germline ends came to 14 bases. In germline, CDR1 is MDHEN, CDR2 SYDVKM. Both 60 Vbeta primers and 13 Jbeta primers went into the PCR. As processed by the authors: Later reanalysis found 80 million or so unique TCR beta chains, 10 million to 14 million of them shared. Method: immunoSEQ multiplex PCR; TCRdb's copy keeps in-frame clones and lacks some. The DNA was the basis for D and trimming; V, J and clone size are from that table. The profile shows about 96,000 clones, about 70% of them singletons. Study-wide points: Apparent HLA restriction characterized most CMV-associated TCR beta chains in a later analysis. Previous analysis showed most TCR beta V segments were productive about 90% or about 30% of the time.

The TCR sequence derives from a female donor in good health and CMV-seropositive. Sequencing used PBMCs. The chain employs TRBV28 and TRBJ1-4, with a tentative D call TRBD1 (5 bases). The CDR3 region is CASSLDPRGRKLFF. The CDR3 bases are TGTGCCAGCAGTTTAGACCCACGGGGGAGAAAACTGTTTTTT.